The rows below give T cell receptor beta chains drawn from one sample of a study of regulatory T cells in long-lasting Graves disease. TCRdb recomputed calls from the multiplex PCR reads with MiXCR, one row per CDR3 protein. The data show 620,000 or so distinct CDR3 sequences, about 15% seen once. Separately, the same data were catalogued under a study of T cells in Graves' hyperthyroidism and ophthalmopathy.

The sequenced sample was peripheral blood mononuclear cells (PBMCs), obtained at new diagnosis, from a patient treated with antithyroid drugs. The receptor source for this set is a woman in her twenties or thirties with Graves disease. The CDR3 runs from the conserved cysteine through the conserved F or W. The order of the fields is D gene, V gene, J gene, clone size, CDR3 length, CDR3 protein, CDR3 DNA. D genes are given only for firm matches. The listing skips clone size in some rows; elsewhere it reads once, few, many or a size class.

>.|TRBV7-2|TRBJ2-2|many|16
CASSLMGSVVAGELFF
TGTGCCAGCAGCTTAATGGGATCGGTGGTAGCCGGGGAGCTGTTTTTT
>TRBD1|TRBV7-2|TRBJ1-5|.|16
CASSSRTGLYNQPQHF
TGTGCCAGCAGCTCCCGGACAGGACTCTACAATCAGCCCCAGCATTTT
>TRBD1|TRBV20-1|TRBJ1-1|many|13
CSAGDSRNTEAFF
TGCAGTGCTGGGGACAGTAGGAACACTGAAGCTTTCTTT
>TRBD1|TRBV2|TRBJ1-6|many|15
CASRGDSQFGSPLHF
TGTGCCAGCAGGGGGGACAGTCAGTTCGGATCACCCCTCCACTTT
>.|TRBV28|TRBJ2-7|many|15
CASSKRPLNSYEQYF
TGTGCCAGCAGCAAACGGCCCCTAAACTCCTACGAGCAGTACTTC
>TRBD1|TRBV11-2|TRBJ2-7|many|12
CASSLQGDEQYF
TGTGCCAGCAGCTTACAGGGGGACGAGCAGTACTTC
>.|TRBV2|TRBJ2-1|many|14
CATRQEATYNEQFF
TGTGCCACCCGGCAGGAAGCTACCTACAATGAGCAGTTCTTC
>.|TRBV29-1|TRBJ2-7|few|12
CSVVWETGEQYF
TGCAGCGTTGTTTGGGAAACTGGGGAGCAGTACTTC
>.|TRBV2|TRBJ2-5|.|16
CASSEALRGVGETQYF
TGTGCCAGCAGTGAAGCGCTTCGGGGCGTGGGGGAGACCCAGTACTTC
>TRBD2|TRBV20-1|TRBJ2-3|.|16
CSARDGGELGTDTQYF
TGCAGTGCTAGAGATGGGGGGGAATTAGGCACAGATACGCAGTATTTT
>.|TRBV7-9|TRBJ2-2|few|13
CASTGQRAGELFF
TGTGCCAGCACCGGGCAGAGGGCCGGGGAGCTGTTTTTT
>.|TRBV6-1|TRBJ1-1|many|17
CASRSLGKPVGNTEAFF
TGTGCCAGCAGATCACTTGGCAAGCCAGTTGGGAACACTGAAGCTTTCTTT